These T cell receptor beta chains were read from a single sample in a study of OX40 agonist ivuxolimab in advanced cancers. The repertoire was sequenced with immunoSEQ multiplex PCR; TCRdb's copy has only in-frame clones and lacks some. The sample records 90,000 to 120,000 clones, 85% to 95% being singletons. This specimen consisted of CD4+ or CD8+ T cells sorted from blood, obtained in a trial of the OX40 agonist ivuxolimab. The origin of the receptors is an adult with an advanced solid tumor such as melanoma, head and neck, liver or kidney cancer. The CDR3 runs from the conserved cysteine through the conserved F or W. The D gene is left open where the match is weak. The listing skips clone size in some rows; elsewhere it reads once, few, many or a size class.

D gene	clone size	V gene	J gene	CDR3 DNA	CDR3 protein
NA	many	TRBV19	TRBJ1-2	TGTGCCAGTAAAGGGGGAGATGATAACTATGGCTACACCTTC	CASKGGDDNYGYTF
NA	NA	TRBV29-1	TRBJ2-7	TGCAGCGTATCGACCCCAGGCTACGAGCAGTACTTC	CSVSTPGYEQYF
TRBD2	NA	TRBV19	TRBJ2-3	TGTGCCAGTAGTGCCCGACTAGCGGGAGGCACAGATACGCAGTATTTT	CASSARLAGGTDTQYF
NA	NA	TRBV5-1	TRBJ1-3	TGCGCCAGCAGCTTAGGTGAACTTGGAAACACCATATATTTT	CASSLGELGNTIYF
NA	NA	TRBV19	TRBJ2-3	TGTGCCAGTAGTATAGGCACAGATACGCAGTATTTT	CASSIGTDTQYF
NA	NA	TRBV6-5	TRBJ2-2	TGTGCCAGCAGTTACTCGAGCGCCGGGGGAACCGGGGAGCTGTTTTTT	CASSYSSAGGTGELFF
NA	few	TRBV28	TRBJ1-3	TGTGCCAGCAGTTCGGTCGGAGGGAGAAACACCATATATTTT	CASSSVGGRNTIYF
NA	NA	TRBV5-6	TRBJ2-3	TGTGCCAGCACCCTTATGGCGGGCGATACGCAGTATTTT	CASTLMAGDTQYF
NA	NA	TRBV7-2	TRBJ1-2	TGTGCCAGCAGCGAAGGGGAAGCCTATGGCTACACCTTC	CASSEGEAYGYTF
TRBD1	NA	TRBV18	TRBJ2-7	TGTGCCAGCTCACCACGGACAGGGATAGCCTACGAGCAGTACTTC	CASSPRTGIAYEQYF
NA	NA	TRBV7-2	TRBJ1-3	TGTGCCAGCAGCTTAGACAGCACCTCTGGAAACACCATATATTTT	CASSLDSTSGNTIYF
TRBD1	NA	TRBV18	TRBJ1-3	TGTGCCAGCTCACCACTTAGGGACAGCAGAGCTGGAAACACCATATATTTT	CASSPLRDSRAGNTIYF
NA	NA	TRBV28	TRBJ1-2	TGTGCCAGCAGCTCATCCATAGGCAGAACTCGCTATGGCTACACCTTC	CASSSSIGRTRYGYTF
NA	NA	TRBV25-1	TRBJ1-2	TGTGCCAGCAGTGAATCGTGGGGGCTTAACTATGGCTACACCTTC	CASSESWGLNYGYTF
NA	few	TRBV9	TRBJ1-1	TGTGCCAGCAGCGTAATCGGGGTGGGCACTGAAGCTTTCTTT	CASSVIGVGTEAFF
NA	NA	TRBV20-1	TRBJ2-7	TGCAGTGCTAGGGTCCGGGGCGAGCAGTACTTC	CSARVRGEQYF
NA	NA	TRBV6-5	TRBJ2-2	TGTGCCAGCGGGGGTACAGGGAACACCGGGGAGCTGTTTTTT	CASGGTGNTGELFF
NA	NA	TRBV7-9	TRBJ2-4	TGTGCCAGCAGCTCTAACACCCCGTCGGGCAGAGAGTACTTC	CASSSNTPSGREYF
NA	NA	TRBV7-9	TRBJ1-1	TGTGCCAGCAGCCCGGGTCGGCACATGAACACTGAAGCTTTCTTT	CASSPGRHMNTEAFF
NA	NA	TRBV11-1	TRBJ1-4	TGTGCCAGCAGCTTAGGCGAGGGGAAGAGTGAAAAACTGTTTTTT	CASSLGEGKSEKLFF